The rows below give T cell receptor beta chains drawn from one sample of a study of blood T cell repertoires in COVID-19. The assay was immunoSEQ multiplex PCR, and TCRdb's table has in-frame clones only and misses some. The repertoire holds some 240,000 clones, 85% seen once, with 2.4% in the top ten. The sequenced sample was peripheral blood. The receptors shown here come from a woman between 65 and 79 years old with COVID-19, enrolled during active disease. Each CDR3 is given with its conserved first and last residue. Each record gives: clone size, V gene, J gene, D gene, CDR3 DNA, CDR3 protein. A D gene is named only where the DNA matches it firmly. Some rows mark clone size as missing; the rest say once, few, many or name a class of expanded clone.

>.|TRBV15|TRBJ2-5|TRBD2
TGTGCCACCAGCAGAGTGACTAGCGGGAATCGAGAGACCCAGTACTTC
CATSRVTSGNRETQYF
>.|TRBV12-5|TRBJ1-1|TRBD1
TGTGCTAGTGATCGCCGGGACAGGGCTTCTGAAGCTTTCTTT
CASDRRDRASEAFF
>.|TRBV19|TRBJ1-2|.
TGTGCCAGTAGTATTGGAGTCGACAGACCCTATGGCTACACCTTC
CASSIGVDRPYGYTF
>.|TRBV3-1/TRBV3-2|TRBJ1-1|.
TGTGCCAGCAGCCATCAACCAGTGAACACTGAAGCTTTCTTT
CASSHQPVNTEAFF
>.|TRBV5-4|TRBJ2-2|.
TGTGCCAGCAGCTTTGCTCCAGACACCGGGGAGCTGTTTTTT
CASSFAPDTGELFF
>.|TRBV5-4|TRBJ2-1|TRBD2
TGTGCCAGCAGCTTGGACCAGCGGGGGCGGAGTGAGCAGTTCTTC
CASSLDQRGRSEQFF
>once|TRBV7-2|TRBJ2-3|TRBD2
TGTGCCAGCAGCTTAGGGGGACTATTCACAGATACGCAGTATTTT
CASSLGGLFTDTQYF
>few|TRBV2|TRBJ1-3|TRBD1
TGTGCCAGCAGTGATACAGGGGGACGGGGAAACACCATATATTTT
CASSDTGGRGNTIYF
>.|TRBV11-3|TRBJ2-1|.
TGTGCCAGCAGCTTAGATACCGGGCAGGGCTATGAGCAGTTCTTC
CASSLDTGQGYEQFF
>.|TRBV6-5|TRBJ1-1|.
TGTGCCAGCACCCAACCCCGGGGTGAAGCTTTCTTT
CASTQPRGEAFF
>few|TRBV21-1|TRBJ1-1|.
TGTGCCAGCAGCAGCCAGTCGGGTGGAGGGACTGAAGCTTTCTTT
CASSSQSGGGTEAFF
>few|TRBV12-3/TRBV12-4|TRBJ2-1|TRBD2
TGTGCCAGCAGCCTAGCGGGGAATGAGCAGTTCTTC
CASSLAGNEQFF
>.|TRBV6-5|TRBJ2-5|.
TGTGCCAGCAGCCCGATTCCCGGGAAGGGGACAAACTTC
CASSPIPGKGTNF
>once|TRBV10-3|TRBJ2-1|.
TGTGCCATCACTCAGGGGACACAAGGGATCTACAATGAGCAGTTCTTC
CAITQGTQGIYNEQFF
>.|TRBV5-4|TRBJ2-1|TRBD2
TGTGCCAGCAGCTTGGGGGCTAGCGGGGAAAACAATGAGCAGTTCTTC
CASSLGASGENNEQFF
>.|TRBV18|TRBJ1-1|.
TGTGCCAGCTCACCCGCGCTGAACACTGAAGCTTTCTTT
CASSPALNTEAFF
>few|TRBV6-6|TRBJ1-4|TRBD1
TGTGCCAGCAGAACGGGACAGGGTTTCGGAAAACTGTTTTTT
CASRTGQGFGKLFF
>.|TRBV7-9|TRBJ1-5|.
TGTGCCAGCAGCTTAGGTCAGGGCCAGCCCCAGCATTTT
CASSLGQGQPQHF
>few|TRBV19|TRBJ2-1|TRBD2
TGTGCCAGTAGTACGCAACCGGGACTAGCCGGCAATGAGCAGTTCTTC
CASSTQPGLAGNEQFF
>.|TRBV7-9|TRBJ1-2|.
TGTGCCAGCAGCCCGAATGGGGCGGACTATGGCTACACCTTC
CASSPNGADYGYTF
>.|TRBV10-3|TRBJ1-6|TRBD1
TGTGCCATCAGCCAAAGACAGGGGGCGCAAAATTCACCCCTCCACTTT
CAISQRQGAQNSPLHF
>few|TRBV7-7|TRBJ2-1|TRBD2
TGTGCTAGCAGCTTAGCTAGCGGGGGGGGCAATGAGCAGTTCTTC
CASSLASGGGNEQFF
>once|TRBV5-4|TRBJ2-1|TRBD2
TGTGCCAGCAGCTCAGCGGGAGGGTCCTACAATGAGCAGTTCTTC
CASSSAGGSYNEQFF
>.|TRBV12-3/TRBV12-4|TRBJ1-1|.
TGTGCCAGCAGTTTAGGGGCAGACACTGAAGCTTTCTTT
CASSLGADTEAFF
>.|TRBV5-1|TRBJ1-4|.
TGCGCCAGCAGTGGGTCCCTAGGGGATGAAAAACTGTTTTTT
CASSGSLGDEKLFF
>.|TRBV30|TRBJ1-6|TRBD1
TGTGCCTGGACCGGACAGGGACTTTCACCCCTCCACTTT
CAWTGQGLSPLHF
>once|TRBV7-2|TRBJ2-7|TRBD1
TGTGCCAGCAGCCGGACAGGGGACGCCTACGAGCAGTACTTC
CASSRTGDAYEQYF
>few|TRBV20-1|TRBJ2-7|.
TGCAGTGCTAGAGGCGGCTACGAGCAGTACTTC
CSARGGYEQYF
>.|TRBV27|TRBJ1-5|.
TGTGCCAGCAGTTTATCGATGATCGGGGGGGCTGATCAGCCCCAGCATTTT
CASSLSMIGGADQPQHF
>.|TRBV28|TRBJ1-2|.
TGTGCCACCACAACCGGGACAACGTTACATGGCTACACCTTC
CATTTGTTLHGYTF
>.|TRBV3-1/TRBV3-2|TRBJ2-7|TRBD2
TGTGCCAGCAGCCAAGCTTCGAGAAGCTGCGGGAGGGCCTTTGGGGAGCAGTACTTC
CASSQASRSCGRAFGEQYF
>.|TRBV6-2/TRBV6-3|TRBJ1-5|TRBD1
TGTGCCAGCAGTCCGGGACAGGGATTAGGTAGCAATCAGCCCCAGCATTTT
CASSPGQGLGSNQPQHF
>.|TRBV6-6|TRBJ2-2|.
TGTGCCAGCAGTTACTCAGGGGGATCTGAGACCGGGGAGCTGTTTTTT
CASSYSGGSETGELFF
>.|TRBV7-3|TRBJ1-1|.
TGTGCCAGCAGCTCCGCGTCACGGAACACTGAAGCTTTCTTT
CASSSASRNTEAFF
>few|TRBV4-3|TRBJ1-4|TRBD1
TGCGCCAGCAGCCAAGATCGGGTAGGGGGCGGTGAAAAACTGTTTTTT
CASSQDRVGGGEKLFF
>.|TRBV3-1/TRBV3-2|TRBJ2-5|.
TGTGCCAGCGGGAACAGGGAGAGTTGGGAGACCCAGTACTTC
CASGNRESWETQYF
>once|TRBV5-6|TRBJ2-3|TRBD2
TGTGCCAGCAGCTTGGGTAGCGGGAACACAGATACGCAGTATTTT
CASSLGSGNTDTQYF
>.|TRBV25-1|TRBJ2-1|TRBD1
TGTGCCAGCGGATCGGACAGGGACTCCTACAATGAGCAGTTCTTC
CASGSDRDSYNEQFF
>.|TRBV5-1|TRBJ1-2|TRBD1
TGCGCCAGCAGCTTAGGACAGGGGGCGGAGTATGGCTACACCTTC
CASSLGQGAEYGYTF
>.|TRBV27|TRBJ1-2|TRBD1
TGTGCCAGCAGCCCCCTGGGACAGGGAGTCGACTATGGCTACACCTTC
CASSPLGQGVDYGYTF